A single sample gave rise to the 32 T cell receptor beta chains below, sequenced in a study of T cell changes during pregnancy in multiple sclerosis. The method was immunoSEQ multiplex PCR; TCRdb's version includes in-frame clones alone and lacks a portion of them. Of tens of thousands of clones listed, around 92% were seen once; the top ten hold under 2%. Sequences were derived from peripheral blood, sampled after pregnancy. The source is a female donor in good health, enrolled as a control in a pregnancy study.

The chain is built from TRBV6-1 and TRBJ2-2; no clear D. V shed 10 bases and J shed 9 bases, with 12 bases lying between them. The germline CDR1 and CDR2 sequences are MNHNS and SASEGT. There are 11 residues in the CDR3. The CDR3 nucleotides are TGTGCCACCGAACGGGTCCGGGAGCTGTTTTTT. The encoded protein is CATERVRELFF.

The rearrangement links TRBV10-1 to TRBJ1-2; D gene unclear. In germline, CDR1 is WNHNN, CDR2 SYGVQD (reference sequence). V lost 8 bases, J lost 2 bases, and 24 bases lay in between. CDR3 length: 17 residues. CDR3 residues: CASPIDVGRLTNYGYTF. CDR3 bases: TGCGCCAGCCCCATAGATGTAGGGAGGTTAACAAACTATGGCTACACCTTC.

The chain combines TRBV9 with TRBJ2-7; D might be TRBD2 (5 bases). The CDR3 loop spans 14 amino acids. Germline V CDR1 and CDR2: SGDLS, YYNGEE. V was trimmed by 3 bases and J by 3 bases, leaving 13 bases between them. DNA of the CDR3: TGTGCCAGCAGCGAGGGAGTTGGGGACTACGAGCAGTACTTC. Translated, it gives CASSEGVGDYEQYF.

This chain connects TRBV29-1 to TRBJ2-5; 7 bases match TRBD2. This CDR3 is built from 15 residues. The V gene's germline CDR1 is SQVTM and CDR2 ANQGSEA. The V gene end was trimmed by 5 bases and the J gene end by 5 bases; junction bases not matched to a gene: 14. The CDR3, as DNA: TGCAGCGTTCGGAAGGGAGGACTAGGTTGGGAGACCCAGTACTTC. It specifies CSVRKGGLGWETQYF.

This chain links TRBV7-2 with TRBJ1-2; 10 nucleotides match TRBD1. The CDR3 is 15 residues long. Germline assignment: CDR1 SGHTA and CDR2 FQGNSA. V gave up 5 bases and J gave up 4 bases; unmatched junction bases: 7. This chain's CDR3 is CASSPSGTGAYGYTF. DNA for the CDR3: TGTGCCAGCAGCCCGTCCGGGACAGGGGCCTATGGCTACACCTTC.

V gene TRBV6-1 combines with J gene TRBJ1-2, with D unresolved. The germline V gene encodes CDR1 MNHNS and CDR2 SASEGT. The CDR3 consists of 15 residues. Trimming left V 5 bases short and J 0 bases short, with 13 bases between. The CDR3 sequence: CASSHTEQSNYGYTF. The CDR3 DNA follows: TGTGCCAGCAGTCATACGGAGCAGTCTAACTATGGCTACACCTTC.

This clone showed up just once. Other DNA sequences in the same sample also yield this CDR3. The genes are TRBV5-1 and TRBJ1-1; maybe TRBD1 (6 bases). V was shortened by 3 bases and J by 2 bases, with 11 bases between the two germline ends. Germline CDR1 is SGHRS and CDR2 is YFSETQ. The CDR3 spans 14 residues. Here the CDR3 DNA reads TGCGCCAGCAGCTCGACAGGCTCTAACACTGAAGCTTTCTTT. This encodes CASSSTGSNTEAFF.

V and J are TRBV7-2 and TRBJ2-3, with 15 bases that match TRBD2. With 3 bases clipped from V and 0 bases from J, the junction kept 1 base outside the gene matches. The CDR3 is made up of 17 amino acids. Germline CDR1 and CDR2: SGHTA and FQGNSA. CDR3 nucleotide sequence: TGTGCCAGCAGCTTGGGACTAGCGGGGGGTAGCACAGATACGCAGTATTTT. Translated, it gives CASSLGLAGGSTDTQYF.

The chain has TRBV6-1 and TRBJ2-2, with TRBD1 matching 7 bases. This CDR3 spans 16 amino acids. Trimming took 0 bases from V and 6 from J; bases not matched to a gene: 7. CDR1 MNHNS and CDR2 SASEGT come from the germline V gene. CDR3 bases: TGTGCCAGCAGTGAAGCGGGGACAGTCCGGGCCGGGGAGCTGTTTTTT. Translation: CASSEAGTVRAGELFF.

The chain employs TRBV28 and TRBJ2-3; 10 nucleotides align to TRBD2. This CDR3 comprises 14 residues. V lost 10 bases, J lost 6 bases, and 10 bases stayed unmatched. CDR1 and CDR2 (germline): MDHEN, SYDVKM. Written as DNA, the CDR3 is TGTGCCATCGAAGCGGGGGGGCTACCCGATACGCAGTATTTT. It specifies CAIEAGGLPDTQYF.

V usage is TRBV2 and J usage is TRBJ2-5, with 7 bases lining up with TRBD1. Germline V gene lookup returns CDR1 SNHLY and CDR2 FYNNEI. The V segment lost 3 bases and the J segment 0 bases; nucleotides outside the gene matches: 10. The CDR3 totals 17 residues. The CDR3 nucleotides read TGTGCCAGCAGTGATTCGGGCCTGACAGGGAACCAAGAGACCCAGTACTTC. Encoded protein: CASSDSGLTGNQETQYF.

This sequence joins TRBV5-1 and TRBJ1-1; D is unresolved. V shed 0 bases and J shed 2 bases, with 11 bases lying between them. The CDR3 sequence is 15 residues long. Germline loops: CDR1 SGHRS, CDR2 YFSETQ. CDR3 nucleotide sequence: TGCGCCAGCAGCTTGGAAAGACTCCGTAACACTGAAGCTTTCTTT. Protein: CASSLERLRNTEAFF.

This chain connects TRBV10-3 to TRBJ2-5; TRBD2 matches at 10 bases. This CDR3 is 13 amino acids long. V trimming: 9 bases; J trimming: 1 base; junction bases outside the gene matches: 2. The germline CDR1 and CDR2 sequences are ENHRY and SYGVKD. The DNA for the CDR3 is TGTGCCATAGCGGGGGGGGCCCAAGAGACCCAGTACTTC. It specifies CAIAGGAQETQYF.

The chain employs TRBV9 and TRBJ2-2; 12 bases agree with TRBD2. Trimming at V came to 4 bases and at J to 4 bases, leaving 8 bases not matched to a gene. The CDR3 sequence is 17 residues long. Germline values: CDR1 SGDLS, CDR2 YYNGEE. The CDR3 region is CASSPSSGGALTGELFF. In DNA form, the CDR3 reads TGTGCCAGCAGCCCTTCTAGCGGGGGGGCCCTCACCGGGGAGCTGTTTTTT.

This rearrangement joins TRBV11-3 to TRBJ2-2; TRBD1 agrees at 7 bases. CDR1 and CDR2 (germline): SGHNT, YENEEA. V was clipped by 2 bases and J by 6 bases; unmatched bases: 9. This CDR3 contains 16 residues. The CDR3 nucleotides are TGTGCCAGCAGCTTAAGACAGGGCATAGTGGCCGGGGAGCTGTTTTTT. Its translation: CASSLRQGIVAGELFF.

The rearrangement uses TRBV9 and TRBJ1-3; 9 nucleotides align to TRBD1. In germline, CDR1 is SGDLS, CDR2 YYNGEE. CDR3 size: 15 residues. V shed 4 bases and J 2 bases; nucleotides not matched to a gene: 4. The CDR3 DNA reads TGTGCCAGCAGCCCAAGGACAGGGGCTGGAAACACCATATATTTT. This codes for CASSPRTGAGNTIYF.

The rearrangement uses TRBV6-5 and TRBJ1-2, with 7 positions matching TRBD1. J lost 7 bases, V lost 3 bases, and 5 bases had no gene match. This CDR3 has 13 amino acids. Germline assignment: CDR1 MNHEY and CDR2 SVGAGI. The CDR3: CASSYFRQGGYTF. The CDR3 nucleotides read TGTGCCAGCAGTTATTTCCGACAGGGTGGCTACACCTTC.

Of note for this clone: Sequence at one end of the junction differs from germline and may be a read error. CDR3 sequence reads: CASREAGGGLYTQYF. In nucleotides, the CDR3 is TGTGCCAGCAGGGAAGCGGGGGGGGGTCTATATACGCAGTATTTT. The rearrangement links TRBV6-1 to TRBJ2-3; the match to TRBD2 covers 10 bases. CDR1 and CDR2 (germline): MNHNS, SASEGT. The CDR3 contains 15 residues.

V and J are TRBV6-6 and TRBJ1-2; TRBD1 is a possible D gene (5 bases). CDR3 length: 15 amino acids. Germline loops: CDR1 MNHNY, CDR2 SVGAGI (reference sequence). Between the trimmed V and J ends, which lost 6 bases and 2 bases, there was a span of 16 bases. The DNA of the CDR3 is TGTGCCAGCAGCCCCGGGGGTTCACGGAACTATGGCTACACCTTC. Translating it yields CASSPGGSRNYGYTF.

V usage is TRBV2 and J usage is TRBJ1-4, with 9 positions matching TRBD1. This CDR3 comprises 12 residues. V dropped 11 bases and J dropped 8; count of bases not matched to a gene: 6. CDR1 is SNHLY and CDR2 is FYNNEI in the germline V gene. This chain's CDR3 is CAGRDRVEKLFF. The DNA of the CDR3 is TGTGCCGGCCGGGACAGGGTCGAAAAACTGTTTTTT.

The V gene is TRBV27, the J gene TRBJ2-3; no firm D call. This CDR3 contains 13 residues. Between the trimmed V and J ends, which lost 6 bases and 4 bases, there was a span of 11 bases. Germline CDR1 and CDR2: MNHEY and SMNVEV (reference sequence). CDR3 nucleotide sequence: TGTGCCAGCAGATCTTTTACTGCAGATACGCAGTATTTT. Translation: CASRSFTADTQYF.

In DNA form, the CDR3 reads TGTGCCAGCAGCCCGGGGTGGGTGGGTGAAAAACTGTTTTTT. This encodes CASSPGWVGEKLFF. V is TRBV7-2 and J is TRBJ1-4; D unresolved. This CDR3 region has 14 residues. Looked up from germline, CDR1 is SGHTA and CDR2 is FQGNSA. Between the trimmed V and J ends, which lost 5 bases and 7 bases, there was a span of 14 bases.

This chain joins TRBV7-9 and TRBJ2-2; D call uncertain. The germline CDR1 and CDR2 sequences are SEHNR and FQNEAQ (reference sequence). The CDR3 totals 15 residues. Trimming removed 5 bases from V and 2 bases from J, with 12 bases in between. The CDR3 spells CASSPPRVNTGELFF. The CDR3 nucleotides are TGTGCCAGCAGCCCCCCTCGCGTAAACACCGGGGAGCTGTTTTTT.

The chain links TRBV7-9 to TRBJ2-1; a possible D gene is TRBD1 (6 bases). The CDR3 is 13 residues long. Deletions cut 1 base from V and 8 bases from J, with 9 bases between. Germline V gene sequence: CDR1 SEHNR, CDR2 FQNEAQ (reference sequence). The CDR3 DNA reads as TGTGCCAGCAGCTTAGTAACAGGGTATGAGCAGTTCTTC. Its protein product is CASSLVTGYEQFF.

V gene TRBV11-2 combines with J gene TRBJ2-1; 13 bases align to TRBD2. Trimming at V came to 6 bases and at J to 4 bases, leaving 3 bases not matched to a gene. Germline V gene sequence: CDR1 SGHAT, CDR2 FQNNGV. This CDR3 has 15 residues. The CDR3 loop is CASSKLAGGYNEQFF. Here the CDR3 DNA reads TGTGCCAGCAGTAAACTAGCGGGGGGGTACAATGAGCAGTTCTTC.

As DNA, the CDR3 is TGCGCCAGCAGCCAAGAGAAGCGGGGGGGCCGAAGGTCCTACAATGAGCAGTTCTTC. This sequence encodes CASSQEKRGGRRSYNEQFF. This rearrangement joins TRBV4-3 to TRBJ2-1; 10 bases match TRBD2. V was pared by 0 bases and J by 1 base, with 9 bases of the junction left unmatched. CDR1 and CDR2 (germline): LGHNA, YSLEER. The CDR3 length is 19 residues.

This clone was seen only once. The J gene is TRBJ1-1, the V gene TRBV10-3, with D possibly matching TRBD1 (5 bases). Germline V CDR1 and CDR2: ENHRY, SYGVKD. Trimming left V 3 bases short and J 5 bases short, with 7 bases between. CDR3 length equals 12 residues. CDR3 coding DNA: TGTGCCATCAGTGATCGGGGGACTGAAGCTTTCTTT. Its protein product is CAISDRGTEAFF.

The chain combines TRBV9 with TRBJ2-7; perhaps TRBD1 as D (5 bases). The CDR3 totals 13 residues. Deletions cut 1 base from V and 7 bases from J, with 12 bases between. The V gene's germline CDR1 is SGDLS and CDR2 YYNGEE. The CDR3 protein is CASSVQTQGEQYF. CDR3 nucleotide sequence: TGTGCCAGCAGCGTACAGACCCAGGGTGAGCAGTACTTC. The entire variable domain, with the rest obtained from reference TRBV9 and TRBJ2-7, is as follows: DSGVTQTPKHLITATGQRVTLRCSPRSGDLSVYWYQQSLDQGLQFLIQYYNGEERAKGNILERFSAQQFPDLHSELNLSSLELGDSALYFCASSVQTQGEQYFGPGTRLTVT.

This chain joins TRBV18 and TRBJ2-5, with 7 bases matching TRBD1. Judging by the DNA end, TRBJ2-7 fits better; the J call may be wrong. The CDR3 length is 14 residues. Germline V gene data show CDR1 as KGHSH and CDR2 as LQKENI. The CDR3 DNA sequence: TGTGCCAGCTCACCTGGACAGGCATCCTACGAGCAGTACTTC. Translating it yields CASSPGQASYEQYF.

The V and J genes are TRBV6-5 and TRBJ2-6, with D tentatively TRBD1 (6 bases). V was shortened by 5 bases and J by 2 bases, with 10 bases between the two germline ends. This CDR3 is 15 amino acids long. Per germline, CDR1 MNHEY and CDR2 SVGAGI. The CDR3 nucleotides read TGTGCCAGCAGTACAGGGTCCCCTGGGGCCAACGTCCTGACTTTC. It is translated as CASSTGSPGANVLTF.

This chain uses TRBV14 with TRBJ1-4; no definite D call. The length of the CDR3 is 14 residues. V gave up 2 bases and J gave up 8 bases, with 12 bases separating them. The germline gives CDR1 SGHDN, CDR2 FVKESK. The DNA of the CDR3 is TGTGCCAGCAGCCAACAAACCGGAGGGGAAAAACTGTTTTTT. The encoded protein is CASSQQTGGEKLFF.

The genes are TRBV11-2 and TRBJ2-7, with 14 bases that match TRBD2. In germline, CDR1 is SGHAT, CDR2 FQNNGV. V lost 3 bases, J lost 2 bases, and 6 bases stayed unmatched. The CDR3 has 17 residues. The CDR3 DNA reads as TGTGCCAGCAGCTTTGAGGGGACTAGCGGGGGAGCCTACGAGCAGTACTTC. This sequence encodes CASSFEGTSGGAYEQYF.